One T cell receptor (beta chain) is described in this entry. Its specificity is not known. The CDR3 consists of 13 residues. V dropped 3 bases and J dropped 4 bases, with 9 bases sitting between them. This entry comes from a study of T cell responses to AZD1222 COVID-19 vaccine. Overall study context: Second-dose recipients at about 4 or about 12 weeks were treated as one pooled group. Points from the study as a whole: The study reported that nearly half of spike-specific TCRs target unmutated variant regions. Recipients of two AZD1222 doses showed rising Spike-specific TCR breadth and depth.

Assay used: immunoSEQ multiplex PCR; TCRdb lists only in-frame clones, some missing. The sample has 120,000 to 150,000 clones, 92% seen once; the top ten hold about 3%. The source is an adult in good health. The V gene is TRBV12-3 or TRBV12-4, the J gene TRBJ1-2; no definite D call. The sample consisted of peripheral blood, taken on day 0 of AZD1222 vaccination. In DNA form, the CDR3 reads TGTGCCAGCAGTTTTCGGGCAGCCTATGGCTACACCTTC. It specifies CASSFRAAYGYTF.